This T cell receptor (beta chain) was found in a study of T cells in Graves' hyperthyroidism and ophthalmopathy. The study's findings and limits: Blood also contained most expanded thyroid clonotypes above 0.001.

V was cut by 3 bases and J by 6 bases, with 5 bases left in between. Germline V gene lookup returns CDR1 SNHLY and CDR2 FYNNEI. The CDR3 covers 11 residues. In patients aged 18 to 65, hyperthyroidism was newly diagnosed, with duration under 2 months. Exclusion of a patient resulted from uncontrolled infection, other autoimmune disease, pregnancy or lactation. The CDR3 regions of TCR beta were amplified from RNA transcripts. HTBI primers were employed in a first-round RT-PCR of the TCR CDR3. One entry per CDR3 protein results from TCRdb running MiXCR on the multiplex PCR reads. The sample includes more than 550,000 distinct CDR3 sequences, 15% to 20% seen only once; the top ten take 15%. This clonotype has a count of ten or more. Its antigen is as yet unknown.

The sequenced sample was blood. The clonotype originates from a man in his fifties with Graves' hyperthyroidism. V is TRBV2 and J is TRBJ2-5; unclear D gene. CDR3 bases: TGTGCCAGCAGTGAGAAGAAGACCCAGTACTTC. Its translation: CASSEKKTQYF.